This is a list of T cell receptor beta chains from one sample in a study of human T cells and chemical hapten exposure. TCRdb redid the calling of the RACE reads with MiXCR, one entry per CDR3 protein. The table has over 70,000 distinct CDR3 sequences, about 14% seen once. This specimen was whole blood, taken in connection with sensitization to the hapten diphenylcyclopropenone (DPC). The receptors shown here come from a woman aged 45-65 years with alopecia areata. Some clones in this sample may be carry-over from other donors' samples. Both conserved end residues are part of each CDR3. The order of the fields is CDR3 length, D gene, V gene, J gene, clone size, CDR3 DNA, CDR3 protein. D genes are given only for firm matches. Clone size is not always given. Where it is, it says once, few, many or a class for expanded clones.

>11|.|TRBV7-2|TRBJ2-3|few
TGTGCCAGCCGTAGGGGGGATACGCAGTATTTT
CASRRGDTQYF
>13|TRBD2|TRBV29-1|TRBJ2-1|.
TGCAGCGTCCAAGCGGGAGGTGTGGATGAGCAGTTCTTC
CSVQAGGVDEQFF
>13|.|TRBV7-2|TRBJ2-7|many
TGTGCCAGCAGCTTAATAGAAAACTACGAGCAGTACTTC
CASSLIENYEQYF
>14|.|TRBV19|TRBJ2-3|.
TGTGCCAGTAGTATAGACGCCTCCACAGATACGCAGTATTTT
CASSIDASTDTQYF
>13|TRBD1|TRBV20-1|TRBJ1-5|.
TGCAGTGCTGGGGACAGGGAATATCAGCCCCAGCATTTT
CSAGDREYQPQHF
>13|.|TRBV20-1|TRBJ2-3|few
TGCAGTGCTAGACGGCCGGGCCTCAATACGCAGTATTTT
CSARRPGLNTQYF
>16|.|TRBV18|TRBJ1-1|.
TGTGCCAGCTCACCACTCCGGGGACTTTCCTCACTTGAAGCTTTCTTT
CASSPLRGLSSLEAFF
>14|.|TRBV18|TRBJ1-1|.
TGTGCCAGCTCACCACTGGGAAGGAACACTGAAGCTTTCTTT
CASSPLGRNTEAFF
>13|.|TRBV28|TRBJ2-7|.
TGTGCCAGCAGTTTGACGGGAACCTACGAGCAGTACTTC
CASSLTGTYEQYF
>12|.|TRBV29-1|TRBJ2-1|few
TGCAGCGTCGGAACCGGGACACCGGAGCAGTTCTTC
CSVGTGTPEQFF
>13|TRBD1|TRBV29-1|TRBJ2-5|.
TGCAGCGTGTCACAGGGGGCGGGAGAGACCCAGTACTTC
CSVSQGAGETQYF
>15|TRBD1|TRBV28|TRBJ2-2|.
TGTGCCAGCACCAACTCAGGGGGGAACACCGGGGAGCTGTTTTTT
CASTNSGGNTGELFF
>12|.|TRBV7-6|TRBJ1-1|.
TGTGCCAGCAGTGGAGTTTTGGGTGAAGCTTTCTTT
CASSGVLGEAFF
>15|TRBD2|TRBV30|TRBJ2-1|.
TGTGCCTGGAGTGTATTTAGCGGGAGTAACAATGAGCAGTTCTTC
CAWSVFSGSNNEQFF
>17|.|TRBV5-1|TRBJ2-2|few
TGCGCCAGCAGCTTGGCCGGGTCCAACGCGAACACCGGGGAGCTGTTTTTT
CASSLAGSNANTGELFF
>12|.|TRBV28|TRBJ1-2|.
TGTGCCAGCGCAGACAGCAACTATGGCTACACCTTC
CASADSNYGYTF
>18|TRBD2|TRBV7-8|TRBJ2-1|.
TGTGCCAGCAGCTCAGAGGGACTAGCGGGAGGTAGAGGCGATGAGCAGTTCTTC
CASSSEGLAGGRGDEQFF
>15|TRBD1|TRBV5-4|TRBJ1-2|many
TGTGCCAGCAGCTGGTCGACCGGGACAGGGTATGGCTACACCTTC
CASSWSTGTGYGYTF
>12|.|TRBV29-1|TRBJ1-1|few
TGCAGCGCCGAGAGGGGGTACACTGAAGCTTTCTTT
CSAERGYTEAFF
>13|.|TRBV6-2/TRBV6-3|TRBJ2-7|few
TGTGCCAGCAAATCGTCGTGGGGGAACGAGCAGTACTTC
CASKSSWGNEQYF
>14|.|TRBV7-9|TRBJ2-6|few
TGTGCCAGCAGCTACAGGAATCCAGTGGGCGTCCTGACTTTC
CASSYRNPVGVLTF
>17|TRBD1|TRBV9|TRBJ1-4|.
TGTGCCAGCAGCCGCGACAGGGTTGTAAGGGGATATGAAAAACTGTTTTTT
CASSRDRVVRGYEKLFF
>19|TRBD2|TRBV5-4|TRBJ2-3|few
TGTGCCAGCAGCCCCCGAGGTAGCGGGAGGGCCGAGTATAAGGATACGCAGTATTTT
CASSPRGSGRAEYKDTQYF
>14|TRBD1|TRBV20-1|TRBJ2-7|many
TGCAGTGTTATCCATGACAGGGCCCCCTACGAGCAGTACTTC
CSVIHDRAPYEQYF
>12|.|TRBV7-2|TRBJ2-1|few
TGTGCCAGCAGCCCGTGGTTAGGTGAGCAGTTCTTC
CASSPWLGEQFF
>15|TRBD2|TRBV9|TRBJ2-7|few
TGTGCCAGCAGCGTTTTAGCGGGAGGGGCGGACGAGCAGTACTTC
CASSVLAGGADEQYF
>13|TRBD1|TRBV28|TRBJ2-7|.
TGTGCCAGCAGAGGGCAGGGGGCTTGGGAGCAGTACTTC
CASRGQGAWEQYF
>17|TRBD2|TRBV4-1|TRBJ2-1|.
TGCGCCAGCAGCCACTTCATACGGACTAGCGAATACAATGAGCAGTTCTTC
CASSHFIRTSEYNEQFF
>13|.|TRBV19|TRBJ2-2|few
TGTGCCACCGAGGACTGGAACACCGGGGAGCTGTTTTTT
CATEDWNTGELFF
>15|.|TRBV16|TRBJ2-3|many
TGTGCCAGCAGCCAGACGAGGTCTGGAACAGATACGCAGTATTTT
CASSQTRSGTDTQYF
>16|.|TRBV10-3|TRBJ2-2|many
TGTGCCATTGGAAAGGACTTAAGCGCGAACACCGGGGAGCTGTTTTTT
CAIGKDLSANTGELFF
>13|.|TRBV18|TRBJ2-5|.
TGTGCCAGCTCACCACCGGTTGAAGAGACCCAGTACTTC
CASSPPVEETQYF
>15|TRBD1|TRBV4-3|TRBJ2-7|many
TGCGCCAGCAGCCAAGACAGGGGGTCTTCCTACGAGCAGTACTTC
CASSQDRGSSYEQYF
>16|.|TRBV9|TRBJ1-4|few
TGTGCCAGCAGCGTGCGAGCTACAGGATTAAATGAAAAACTGTTTTTT
CASSVRATGLNEKLFF
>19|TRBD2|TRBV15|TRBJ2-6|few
TGTGCCACCTCGGCGGGACTAGCGGGAGGGCCGTCTGGGGCCAACGTCCTGACTTTC
CATSAGLAGGPSGANVLTF
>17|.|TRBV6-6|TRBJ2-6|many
TGTGCCAGCAGACTGGGACGGGATAGCTCTGGGGCCAACGTCCTGACTTTC
CASRLGRDSSGANVLTF
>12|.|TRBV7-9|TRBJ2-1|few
TGTGCCAGCAGCTTCGACCACAGCGAGCAGTTCTTC
CASSFDHSEQFF
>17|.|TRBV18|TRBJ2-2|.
TGTGCCAGCTCACCATATGGGTACCCGACGAACACCGGGGAGCTGTTTTTT
CASSPYGYPTNTGELFF
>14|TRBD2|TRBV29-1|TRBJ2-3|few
TGCAGCGCCTGTGGCGGGAGTGGCTCAGATACGCAGTATTTT
CSACGGSGSDTQYF